This TCR beta chain derives from a study of cytomegalovirus exposure and HLA in healthy donors (dated by TCRdb to 2015 to 2018). The study in broad terms: In an earlier analysis of approximately 500 of the donors, about 260 Gb of sequence data and some 120 million unique TCR beta sequences from roughly 190 million T cells were reported. Donor age, sex, ethnicity and CMV serostatus were compiled together with the repertoire data. The study aimed to test whether cataloging public T cell receptors could reveal signatures of past pathogen exposure. A later genetic analysis took genome-wide SNP genotypes for about three fifths of the roughly 670 donors and used that subset as a discovery cohort. Both class I and class II loci were covered by HLA typing, at four-digit resolution. High-throughput TCR immunosequencing, statistical association of individual TCRs with disease status, and machine learning were combined to predict cytomegalovirus infection status. The study used immunosequencing to profile the T cell repertoires of hundreds of subjects and linked those repertoires to cytomegalovirus serostatus. Every discovery cohort repertoire had been produced on one sequencing platform. Of the roughly 400 genotyped donors, 81% were placed in the genetic ancestry cluster associated with self-reported Caucasian donors. An earlier analysis of 587 of the donors used high-throughput TCR beta sequencing to judge whether each TCR beta V gene segment behaved as functional or pseudogenic. The number of typed donors differed by locus: about 629-640 for A, B, C, DRB1 and DQB1; 500 to 550 for DQA1; roughly 600 for DPA1; and roughly 490 for DPB1. Among a few hundred genotyped donors of the cohort, an average of 235,054 unique TCR beta nucleotide sequences were sequenced per donor, around 20% of them non-productive. In addition to the first cohort of 650 to 800 subjects, a separate validation cohort of approximately 130 different subjects was used. About 330 gigabases of sequencing data and around 85 million unique TCR sequences made up an early release that covered around 640 HLA-typed donors. A handful of DR-DQ haplotypes were handled as single units for association and clustering because linkage in the cohort was strong. Rather than drawing on any new phenotypic data, the later analysis identified candidate immune exposures from TCR beta sequences and the way those sequences occurred across donors. To study patterns of TCR occurrence, a later analysis re-analyzed previously published TCR beta repertoires from 550 to 800 donors and added high-resolution HLA genotyping. What the authors observed across the whole study: A total of 150 to 200 TCR beta chains were listed by the study as associated with cytomegalovirus. In a later analysis, HLA-associated TCR beta chains showed more clonal expansion and lower generation probabilities than non-associated chains that were equally common. The presence/absence analyses assumed that sequencing depth was roughly uniform across donors, and that assumption may not be true. Linkage disequilibrium might explain the correlated functional status among segregating V segments, but an unknown experimental factor could not be excluded. CMV serostatus was the only immune exposure information available for the cohort. Strong co-occurrence of HLA alleles, especially DR and DQ, made assigning TCR associations to individual alleles difficult. A later genetic analysis associated a missense DCLRE1C variant with V-gene and J-gene trimming of TCR beta chains, and an independent cohort replicated the association. The 87-base-pair reads could not distinguish some IMGT-functional V segments, including TRBV6-2 and TRBV6-3, so those segments were excluded. A cluster of highly shared sequence variants was judged likely to represent a technical artifact of the sequencing pipeline. Because some donors lacked HLA typing at each locus, the association tests relied only on the typed subset. In vitro tests confirmed that a few of the cytomegalovirus-associated TCR beta chains recognize cytomegalovirus antigens. A later analysis associated about 17,000 TCR beta sequences with specific HLA alleles at a false discovery rate of 0.05. A further reported finding was that TCR beta sequences accurately predicted the HLA-A and HLA-B alleles for most subjects in the first cohort. An earlier analysis of 450 to 750 of the donors showed that most TCR beta V segments appeared in productive rearrangements either about 87% or about 30% of the time, which broadly matched IMGT annotations. A later analysis found that most CMV-associated TCR beta chains appeared HLA-restricted, with HLA associations seemingly driven largely by CMV exposure. In a later genetic analysis, fewer N-insertions in productive TCRs were reported among donors in an Asian-associated ancestry cluster than the roughly 700-donor mean. A later analysis found that TCR association rates varied across HLA loci, with DRB1 alleles showing the most associated TCRs and HLA-C alleles the fewest. While some public TCRs were present in many individuals, most TCR sequences turned up only very rarely across donors. In both the original and validation cohorts, the classifier was reported to diagnose cytomegalovirus status with high specificity and sensitivity. In this cohort, only TCR beta chains were sequenced, and detectable features were limited by the absence of alpha or paired-chain data. Because counts were too low, roughly 17 rarely observed V segments, including chromosome 9 orphons, were left out of the earlier analysis of 500 to 650 of the donors. The authors suggested that the approach could potentially be extended to other disease states and immunological phenotypes. In a later analysis, several top co-occurrence clusters were reported to appear linked to parvovirus B19, influenza, CMV and Epstein-Barr virus.

The cohort consisted of approximately 690 healthy bone marrow donors. Cohort members were all nominally healthy when sampled, although unrecorded immune exposures were likely present. The donor was CMV seropositive and was included in the group of about 290 seropositive cohort members. Each donor provided a peripheral blood sample, and peripheral blood mononuclear cells were used for TCR beta sequencing. The Qiagen DNeasy Blood Extraction Kit was used to extract genomic DNA from the blood cell samples. In the case of this clone: The antigen this receptor binds is unknown. No base quality information exists; no much larger clone differs at one position.

Library preparation was by the immunoSEQ multiplex PCR assay. A mixture of 60 forward primers for TCR Vbeta segments and 13 reverse primers for TCR Jbeta segments was used in the multiplex PCR. A multiplex PCR assay on genomic DNA amplified the CDR3 region of rearranged TCR beta genes. The amplified TCR beta libraries were sequenced on the Illumina HiSeq System as 87-base-pair reads. Per the original workflow: A later analysis tallied 80 million to 95 million unique TCR beta chains across the 666 repertoires, and some 10 million of those chains were shared by two or more donors. A nearest-neighbor algorithm error-corrected the raw reads and collapsed the reads into unique sequences, merging closely related sequences to remove PCR and sequencing errors. CDR3 sequences were aligned to IMGT reference sequences to assign V, D and J gene segments. Each retained sequence needed at least a six-nucleotide match to both a V gene segment and a J gene segment. Rearrangements were called productive when the CDR3 lacked stop codons and stayed in frame with V and J; all others were non-productive. CDR3 was defined by IMGT convention, running from the second conserved V-encoded cysteine to the conserved J-encoded phenylalanine. Sequences without an unambiguous match to a single V gene segment were excluded from the earlier analysis of several hundred of the donors. In an earlier analysis of more than 500 of the donors, a V segment was called functional when productive rearrangements were above 56.7%, and segregating when the standard deviation between donors exceeded 5%. A statistical classification framework was built to diagnose cytomegalovirus status from the catalog of TCR beta chain sequences. In a later analysis, TCR nucleotide sequences were compared against IMGT/GENE-DB human TR gene sequences so that V and J genes could be assigned. In a later analysis, CDR3 sequences and most-parsimonious VDJ recombination scenarios were assigned using the TCRdist pipeline. In a later analysis, every TCR beta chain was defined by the combination of its CDR3 amino acid sequence and its V-gene family, and reads without a unique V-gene family were dropped. A later analysis removed 550 to 650 highly shared, low-generation-probability nucleotide sequences to deal with suspected cross-contamination and a sequencing artifact. In a later analysis, a clonal expansion index for each public chain was calculated from normalized within-repertoire ranks of inferred template counts. Generation probabilities in a later analysis came from a VDJ recombination model fitted to out-of-frame rearrangements, and those results were checked against IGoR. A later analysis scored TCR-TCR, TCR-HLA and TCR-CMV co-occurrence with hypergeometric tests, applying a repertoire-size bias correction to TCR pairs. A later analysis estimated false discovery rates by permuting HLA or CMV assignments 20 times. A later analysis grouped co-occurring TCRs with DBSCAN, adding TCRdist sequence similarity when clustering within HLA-allele-positive subsets. Repertoires with fewer than 30,000 or more than 120,000 public chains were left out of co-occurrence clustering, as were five repertoires with anomalous nucleotide sharing. The table comes from immuneACCESS by way of TCRdb, which keeps in-frame sequences with V and J called. Part of the clones is missing from these tables; in studies checked, under half for an unresolved V gene and the rest for unknown reasons. For V, J and clone size, that table is used; D and trimming come from the DNA. The sample table records roughly 110,000 clones; roughly two thirds of these occur just once. Clones ranked in the top ten supply roughly 8.7% of the sample.

Looking up the germline V gene yields CDR1 SNHLY and CDR2 FYNNEI. The CDR3 sequence holds 15 residues, the cysteine and valine included. CDR3 DNA is the only sequence kept; it has 45 bases, read in frame from the first base. V lost 5 bases and J lost 4 bases, and the count of bases not matched to a germline gene is 5. The TCR comes from a young man in good health and CMV-seropositive. Sequenced sample: PBMCs. This chain is built from TRBV2 and TRBJ2-7; TRBD2 fits 13 bases in the junction. The DNA reads as follows: TGTGCCAGCAGTTTAACTAGCGGGGGGGTTTACGAGCAGTACGTC. This translates into CASSLTSGGVYEQYV.